The 10 T cell receptor beta chains below come from one sample, sequenced in a study of blood T cell repertoires in COVID-19. Assay used: immunoSEQ multiplex PCR; TCRdb lists only in-frame clones, some missing. The data hold over 350,000 clones, with roughly nine tenths observed a single time. Sequencing input: PBMCs or T cells enriched from blood (not recorded which). These receptors all stem from a woman in her forties who had been exposed to COVID-19.

This chain uses TRBV27 with TRBJ1-4; 7 bases line up with TRBD1. The V and J ends lost 6 bases and 6 bases, in that order; junction bases with no gene match: 7. The germline gives CDR1 MNHEY, CDR2 SMNVEV (reference sequence). CDR3 length: 14 residues. Here the CDR3 DNA reads TGTGCCAGCAGATTGGACAGGAGACATGAAAAACTGTTTTTT. Translated: CASRLDRRHEKLFF.

V is TRBV6-5 and J is TRBJ2-2; the D gene is possibly TRBD1 (7 bases). Trimming took 6 bases from V and 4 from J, leaving 15 bases between them. The CDR3 is 15 amino acids. Germline lookup yields CDR1 MNHEY and CDR2 SVGAGI. The CDR3 sequence is CASRSRQGGTGELFF. Written as DNA, the CDR3 is TGTGCCAGCAGGAGTAGACAGGGAGGCACCGGGGAGCTGTTTTTT.

This rearrangement joins TRBV19 to TRBJ1-2; 9 bases are shared with TRBD1. The CDR3 spans 16 residues. CDR1 and CDR2 from the germline V gene are LNHDA and SQIVND (reference sequence). V was pared by 1 base and J by 6 bases, with 9 bases of the junction left unmatched. The CDR3 is CASSIGSTGGTDGYTF. Here the CDR3 DNA reads TGTGCCAGTAGTATAGGATCGACAGGGGGTACGGATGGCTACACCTTC. Variable domain in full (rest from reference TRBV19 and TRBJ1-2): DGGITQSPKYLFRKEGQNVTLSCEQNLNHDAMYWYRQDPGQGLRLIYYSQIVNDFQKGDIAEGYSVSREKKESFPLTVTSAQKNPTAFYLCASSIGSTGGTDGYTFGSGTRLTVV.

The gene calls are TRBV7-3 and TRBJ1-2, with D uncertain. Germline CDR1 and CDR2: SGHTA and FQGTGA. Trimming took off 5 bases at V and 8 bases at J, with 15 bases between the two ends. The CDR3 is 13 amino acids. This CDR3 reads CASSPLEGSGYTF. DNA of the CDR3: TGTGCCAGCAGCCCCTTAGAGGGTAGCGGCTACACCTTC.

V and J are TRBV6-2 or TRBV6-3 and TRBJ2-7; 16 bases map to TRBD2. The V gene end was trimmed by 6 bases and the J gene end by 2 bases; junction bases not matched to a gene: 7. The CDR3 totals 17 residues. Looked up from germline, CDR1 is MNHEY and CDR2 is SVGEGT. CDR3 residues: CASSTGTSGRATYEQYF. The CDR3 nucleotides are TGTGCCAGCAGCACCGGGACTAGCGGGAGGGCAACCTACGAGCAGTACTTC.

The rearrangement uses TRBV27 and TRBJ2-5, with 9 bases lining up with TRBD1. V was pared by 3 bases and J by 2 bases, with 7 bases of the junction left unmatched. This CDR3 region has 16 residues. The germline CDR1 and CDR2 sequences are MNHEY and SMNVEV (reference sequence). CDR3 DNA: TGTGCCAGCAGTTTTTTGTCGGGACAGGGTCAAGAGACCCAGTACTTC. It is translated as CASSFLSGQGQETQYF.

The gene calls are TRBV9 and TRBJ1-6; D might be TRBD1 (5 bases). The ends were cut back, 1 base at V and 2 bases at J, with 7 bases in the middle. Germline V gene sequence: CDR1 SGDLS, CDR2 YYNGEE. CDR3 length: 15 amino acids. CDR3 region: CASSVTGTYNSPLHF. Here the CDR3 DNA reads TGTGCCAGCAGCGTAACAGGAACCTATAATTCACCCCTCCACTTT.

The rearrangement joins TRBV5-6 to TRBJ1-1; D gene uncertain. Germline V gene data show CDR1 as SGHDT and CDR2 as YYEEEE. CDR3 length equals 15 residues. V shed 6 bases and J shed 0 bases, with 15 bases lying between them. CDR3 amino acids: CASKSLRILNTEAFF. Written as DNA, the CDR3 is TGTGCCAGCAAGTCCCTGAGAATTTTGAACACTGAAGCTTTCTTT. The complete variable domain, with remaining parts taken from reference TRBV5-6 and TRBJ1-1, reads DAGVTQSPTHLIKTRGQQVTLRCSPKSGHDTVSWYQQALGQGPQFIFQYYEEEERQRGNFPDRFSGHQFPNYSSELNVNALLLGDSALYLCASKSLRILNTEAFFGQGTRLTVV.

This chain connects TRBV7-2 to TRBJ1-1, with 8 bases aligning to TRBD1. Germline V gene lookup returns CDR1 SGHTA and CDR2 FQGNSA. The V segment lost 8 bases and the J segment 3 bases; nucleotides outside the gene matches: 5. The CDR3 consists of 13 residues. CDR3 sequence (DNA): TGTGCCAGCCGGACGACAGGGGACACTGAAGCTTTCTTT. Translated, it gives CASRTTGDTEAFF.

The gene calls are TRBV18 and TRBJ2-7; D unclear. Trimming left V 3 bases short and J 7 bases short, with 13 bases between. The V gene's germline CDR1 is KGHSH and CDR2 LQKENI. The CDR3 loop spans 13 amino acids. The CDR3 protein is CASSPTDLREQYF. CDR3 nucleotide sequence: TGTGCCAGCTCACCCACAGACCTTCGGGAGCAGTACTTC.